This TCR beta chain was documented in a study of cytomegalovirus exposure and HLA in healthy donors. Study-wide points: Most TCRs appeared rarely, but some public TCRs recurred in many donors. High sensitivity and specificity were reportedly achieved when the classifier diagnosed cytomegalovirus status.

With regard to this clone: Its antigen is not identified.

The V gene lost 0 bases and the J gene lost 4 bases, with 13 bases spanning the gap. Per the germline V gene, CDR1 is MDHEN and CDR2 is SYDVKM. The CDR3 length is 16 residues. It was with 60 Vbeta and 13 Jbeta primers that the PCR ran. Repertoires were generated with immunoSEQ multiplex PCR, while TCRdb's copy carries only in-frame clones and drops some. The profile shows 150,000 to 200,000 clones, around 80% of them singletons. The receptor was derived from a woman aged 40 to 55 in good health and CMV-seronegative. The J gene is TRBJ1-5, the V gene TRBV28; D not resolved. The sample was PBMCs. The chain's CDR3 is CASSLWAGIGNQPQHF. Written as DNA, the CDR3 is TGTGCCAGCAGTTTATGGGCGGGGATCGGAAATCAGCCCCAGCATTTT.